The 2 T cell receptor beta chains given below trace back to one sample, sequenced in a study of blood T cell repertoires in COVID-19. TCRdb's table, derived via immunoSEQ multiplex PCR, lists solely in-frame clones and lacks some. Here the sample spans over 85,000 clones, approximately 82% being singletons. Sequencing was done on a sample of peripheral blood. Source of these receptors: a man aged 55 to 69 with acute or convalescent COVID-19.

The sample holds one count of this clone. The CDR3, as DNA: TGTGCCAGCAGTTTGGGCGGGAGCACTAATGAAAAACTGTTTTTT. Translating it yields CASSLGGSTNEKLFF. The gene calls are TRBV28 and TRBJ1-4, with unresolved D. CDR3 length: 15 amino acids. CDR1 and CDR2 from the germline V gene are MDHEN and SYDVKM. V was trimmed by 3 bases and J by 2 bases, leaving 10 bases between them.

This chain uses TRBV5-8 with TRBJ2-4; TRBD1 matches at 9 bases. After removal of 0 bases from V and 9 bases from J, the junction contained 4 bases not matched to a gene. The germline V gene has CDR1 SGHTS and CDR2 YDEGEE. The CDR3 sequence is 14 residues long. The chain's CDR3 is CASSLGQGVAIQYF. In nucleotides, the CDR3 is TGTGCCAGCAGCTTGGGACAGGGGGTGGCCATTCAGTACTTC.